A selection of T cell receptor beta chains follows, all from one sample in a study of identical twins. TCRdb reanalysed the 5' RACE reads using MiXCR and keeps one entry per CDR3 protein. The table shows 300,000 to 400,000 distinct CDR3 sequences, with around 12% occurring only once. The same data also went into a second study, on yellow fever vaccine responses in identical twins.

Material: CD8+ T cells sorted from blood. These receptors were taken from a woman aged 18 to 35 in good health. Each CDR3 is given with its conserved first and last residue. D genes are given only for firm matches. Size is stated for part of the rows, as once, few or many counts, or as a class when the clone is expanded.

v_gene	j_gene	d_gene	abundance	CDR3nt	CDR3aa
TRBV13	TRBJ2-7	.	few	TGTGCCAGCAGCCGGGGACTTATCTACGAGCAGTACTTC	CASSRGLIYEQYF
TRBV20-1	TRBJ2-1	TRBD2	few	TGCAGCCTACCTCTAGCGGACTCCTACAATGAGCAGTTCTTC	CSLPLADSYNEQFF
TRBV12-5	TRBJ2-3	.	.	TGTGCTAGTGGATCCCGGGGGGCGGGAGTATCCGATACGCAGTATTTT	CASGSRGAGVSDTQYF
TRBV6-1	TRBJ2-2	.	.	TGTGCCAGCAGCCCAGACCCGACAGGGAACACCGGGGAGCTGTTTTTT	CASSPDPTGNTGELFF
TRBV5-6	TRBJ2-4	TRBD1	few	TGTGCCAGCAGCTCCGGGGACAGGATTCCGAACATTCAGTACTTC	CASSSGDRIPNIQYF
TRBV6-5	TRBJ2-1	.	.	TGTGCCAGCAGTTACTCTCGGATTCGGGTTGAGCAGTTCTTC	CASSYSRIRVEQFF
TRBV4-1	TRBJ1-1	.	.	TGCGCCAGCAGCCAAGGATTAACAGGCATGAACACTGAAGCTTTCTTT	CASSQGLTGMNTEAFF
TRBV2	TRBJ2-1	TRBD2	few	TGTGCCGAATCGCCCCTACTAGCGAGTGAGCAGTTCTTC	CAESPLLASEQFF
TRBV12-3/TRBV12-4	TRBJ2-5	TRBD1	few	TGTGCCAGCAGTTTTCCCGACAGGGGGCTACAAGAGACCCAGTACTTC	CASSFPDRGLQETQYF
TRBV28	TRBJ2-5	.	few	TGTGCCAGCAGTTCGGGGTCCGGGAGTCCCCCATACCAAGAGACCCAGTACTTC	CASSSGSGSPPYQETQYF